The present entry profiles one TCR beta chain with its context. Its matching antigen is unknown. The sequenced template was cDNA made from the entire isolated RNA. TCRdb keeps only in-frame clones here, not all; method: immunoSEQ multiplex PCR. The sample includes a few hundred thousand clones, around 10% of them seen just once. The data belong to a study of beta chain features in type 1 diabetes. Study in general: There were some 98 million sorted cells examined across all samples. Findings and limits, study-wide: Shorter TCRB CDR3s, moderately but significantly so, marked every one of the four CD4+ subsets in Type 1 diabetes patients. Any PCR bias toward short templates would affect both groups alike. There was a possibility that cDNA sequencing over-represented cells with high TCR expression.

The sample comprised central memory CD4+ T cells from blood. The receptor was derived from a young man with type 1 diabetes.

CDR3 nucleotides: TGTGCCAGCGGCCGCGGTAATGGGGTGTTCGATGAGCAGTTCTTC. It specifies CASGRGNGVFDEQFF. This chain joins TRBV28 and TRBJ2-1; the D is unclear. The CDR3 covers 15 residues. Deletions cut 8 bases from V and 8 bases from J, with 22 bases between. Per the germline V gene, CDR1 is MDHEN and CDR2 is SYDVKM.